Listed below are T cell receptor beta chains from one sample, sequenced in a study of cytomegalovirus exposure and HLA in healthy donors. Using immunoSEQ multiplex PCR, the repertoire was profiled, and TCRdb retains in-frame clones only, with some absent. This table holds under 200,000 clones, roughly nine tenths found once. Sequencing was carried out using PBMCs. The receptors come from a woman between 18 and 29 years old in good health and CMV-seropositive. Both conserved end residues are part of each CDR3. The D gene is left open where the match is weak. A row's size may be missing; if present it is once, few, many or a size class.

v_gene	abundance	j_gene	d_gene	CDR3aa	CDR3nt
TRBV7-6	NA	TRBJ2-2	NA	CASSLESSGNTGELFF	TGTGCCAGCAGCTTAGAGAGTTCCGGGAACACCGGGGAGCTGTTTTTT
TRBV6-5	NA	TRBJ2-3	TRBD1	CASSLGQGAGADTQYF	TGTGCCAGCAGTTTAGGACAGGGGGCCGGTGCAGATACGCAGTATTTT
TRBV7-2	NA	TRBJ2-7	TRBD2	CASSLGSSGASYEQYF	TGTGCCAGCAGCTTAGGGTCTAGCGGGGCCTCCTACGAGCAGTACTTC
TRBV6-4	NA	TRBJ2-1	TRBD2	CASSDLASGSSEQFF	TGTGCCAGCAGTGACCTGGCTAGCGGGAGTAGTGAGCAGTTCTTC
TRBV21-1	few	TRBJ2-7	NA	CASSKKTGVTLYEQYF	TGTGCCAGCAGCAAAAAGACAGGGGTAACGCTCTACGAGCAGTACTTC
TRBV28	NA	TRBJ2-7	TRBD1	CASSLSWDRPSYEQYF	TGTGCCAGCAGTTTATCTTGGGACAGACCCTCCTACGAGCAGTACTTC
TRBV2	NA	TRBJ2-2	TRBD2	CASSGGLAGAPPNTGELFF	TGTGCCAGCAGTGGGGGACTAGCGGGAGCGCCACCGAACACCGGGGAGCTGTTTTTT
TRBV7-9	NA	TRBJ2-1	TRBD1	CASSLGLLSGTGANEQFF	TGTGCCAGCAGTTTAGGGTTGTTGAGCGGGACAGGGGCAAATGAGCAGTTCTTC
TRBV7-2	few	TRBJ1-2	NA	CASSSAGTYGYTF	TGTGCCAGCAGCTCTGCGGGGACCTATGGCTACACCTTC
TRBV6-1	once	TRBJ2-7	NA	CATLSGVGEQYF	TGTGCCACCCTTTCGGGAGTCGGGGAGCAGTACTTC
TRBV5-1	NA	TRBJ1-5	NA	CASSLVAGDQPQHF	TGCGCCAGCAGCTTGGTGGCAGGCGATCAGCCCCAGCATTTT
TRBV5-4	NA	TRBJ2-3	NA	CASSPGLFTDTQYF	TGTGCCAGCAGCCCCGGACTATTCACAGATACGCAGTATTTT
TRBV7-2	NA	TRBJ2-1	NA	CASSLTGTQQFF	TGTGCCAGCAGCCTCACCGGGACTCAGCAGTTCTTC
TRBV28	NA	TRBJ2-2	NA	CASRYPGLNTGELFF	TGTGCCAGCCGATACCCGGGACTCAACACCGGGGAGCTGTTTTTT
TRBV28	once	TRBJ1-2	NA	CASNLRGKNTF	TGTGCCAGCAACTTGAGAGGAAAGAACACCTTC
TRBV5-4	NA	TRBJ2-3	TRBD2	CASSLYASGGSTDTQYF	TGTGCCAGCAGCCTATATGCTAGCGGGGGGAGCACAGATACGCAGTATTTT
TRBV19	once	TRBJ1-2	NA	CASTSDGASYGYTF	TGTGCCAGTACCTCAGACGGAGCCTCGTATGGCTACACCTTC
TRBV27	NA	TRBJ2-6	TRBD1	CASSFTGQGVSGANVLTF	TGTGCCAGCAGTTTCACGGGACAGGGGGTATCTGGGGCCAACGTCCTGACTTTC
TRBV11-2	NA	TRBJ2-2	NA	CASSLGLGELFF	TGTGCCAGCAGCTTAGGTCTCGGGGAGCTGTTTTTT
TRBV7-9	few	TRBJ1-6	NA	CASSLDGGGYFSPLHF	TGTGCCAGCAGCTTAGACGGCGGCGGCTATTTTTCACCCCTCCACTTT
TRBV6-1	few	TRBJ2-1	TRBD2	CASRIAGGGDEQFF	TGTGCCAGCAGAATAGCGGGAGGGGGCGATGAGCAGTTCTTC
TRBV7-9	NA	TRBJ2-5	TRBD1	CASSFTGGRETQYF	TGTGCCAGCAGCTTTACAGGGGGCAGGGAGACCCAGTACTTC
TRBV11-2	NA	TRBJ2-7	NA	CASSLGTDMGEQYF	TGTGCCAGCAGCTTAGGTACGGACATGGGGGAGCAGTACTTC
TRBV11-3	NA	TRBJ2-7	NA	CASSLTATYEQYF	TGTGCCAGCAGCTTAACAGCTACCTACGAGCAGTACTTC
TRBV6-1	few	TRBJ1-4	NA	CASRNSATNEKLFF	TGTGCCAGCAGAAACAGTGCAACTAATGAAAAACTGTTTTTT
TRBV19	NA	TRBJ2-3	TRBD1	CASSMGQGGNTQYF	TGTGCCAGTAGTATGGGACAGGGGGGAAATACGCAGTATTTT
TRBV6-5	NA	TRBJ2-5	NA	CASSYYGGTEETQYF	TGTGCCAGCAGTTACTACGGTGGTACGGAAGAGACCCAGTACTTC
TRBV30	once	TRBJ2-5	TRBD2	CAWSVGLAGGVKETQYF	TGTGCCTGGAGTGTCGGACTAGCGGGGGGCGTAAAAGAGACCCAGTACTTC
TRBV7-2	NA	TRBJ1-2	TRBD1	CASSGHPDRASNYGYTF	TGTGCCAGCAGCGGGCATCCTGACAGGGCTTCTAACTATGGCTACACCTTC
TRBV9	NA	TRBJ1-2	NA	CASSETDYGYTF	TGTGCCAGCAGCGAGACAGACTATGGCTACACCTTC
TRBV29-1	NA	TRBJ1-2	TRBD1	CSVRGARGLTRQDGYTF	TGCAGCGTGAGAGGGGCCAGGGGGCTTACCCGCCAGGATGGCTACACCTTC
TRBV5-1	NA	TRBJ1-1	NA	CASSLEDYTEAFF	TGCGCCAGCAGCTTGGAGGACTACACTGAAGCTTTCTTT
TRBV7-8	once	TRBJ2-5	TRBD1	CASSLATGQGQETQYF	TGTGCCAGCAGCTTAGCTACCGGACAGGGCCAAGAGACCCAGTACTTC
TRBV5-5	NA	TRBJ2-1	NA	CASSWHRTDLDEQFF	TGTGCCAGCAGCTGGCACAGGACCGACCTCGATGAGCAGTTCTTC
TRBV28	once	TRBJ1-1	NA	CASSWGGTEAFF	TGTGCCAGCAGTTGGGGGGGGACTGAAGCTTTCTTT
TRBV6-1	once	TRBJ1-5	NA	CASSEEFRRQPQHF	TGTGCCAGCAGTGAAGAATTCAGGCGTCAGCCCCAGCATTTT
TRBV7-2	NA	TRBJ2-7	TRBD1	CASSLGTGRGYARNYEQYF	TGTGCCAGCAGCCTCGGGACAGGGCGGGGGTATGCAAGAAACTACGAGCAGTACTTC
TRBV28	NA	TRBJ1-1	NA	CASSPFFWQRGLMNTEAFF	TGTGCCAGCAGTCCCTTTTTTTGGCAGCGGGGTTTAATGAACACTGAAGCTTTCTTT
TRBV27	NA	TRBJ2-6	TRBD1	CASSLLGQGVSGANVLTF	TGTGCCAGCAGTTTGCTAGGACAGGGAGTATCTGGGGCCAACGTCCTGACTTTC
TRBV7-8	NA	TRBJ2-1	NA	CASSLRHRAEQFF	TGTGCCAGCAGCTTACGTCACAGGGCTGAGCAGTTCTTC
TRBV7-2	NA	TRBJ2-7	TRBD1	CASSFPGQGYEQYF	TGTGCCAGCAGCTTTCCGGGACAGGGATACGAGCAGTACTTC
TRBV20-1	NA	TRBJ1-2	NA	CSAPDGAGDSF	TGCAGTGCCCCTGACGGGGCGGGGGATAGCTTC
TRBV5-1	NA	TRBJ2-7	NA	CASRGGRTYEQYF	TGCGCCTCTCGAGGGGGTAGAACCTACGAGCAGTACTTC
TRBV5-4	NA	TRBJ2-7	TRBD2	CASSLGLAVSYEQYF	TGTGCCAGCAGCTTAGGACTAGCGGTTTCCTACGAGCAGTACTTC
TRBV5-1	NA	TRBJ2-5	TRBD1	CASYLRQGQETQYF	TGCGCCAGTTACCTAAGACAGGGACAAGAGACCCAGTACTTC
TRBV5-1	NA	TRBJ2-3	NA	CASSTGLEGADTQYF	TGCGCCAGCAGCACGGGCTTAGAGGGCGCAGATACGCAGTATTTT
TRBV11-1	NA	TRBJ2-7	TRBD2	CASSFSGRNEQYF	TGTGCCAGCAGCTTCAGCGGGAGGAACGAGCAGTACTTC
TRBV5-1	NA	TRBJ2-2	TRBD2	CASRRASGGARELFF	TGCGCCAGCAGACGGGCTAGCGGGGGTGCCAGGGAGCTGTTTTTT
TRBV5-4	NA	TRBJ1-5	NA	CASSTRGSNQPQHF	TGTGCCAGCAGCACAAGGGGCAGTAATCAGCCCCAGCATTTT
TRBV6-5	NA	TRBJ2-6	NA	CASSYDRSSGANVLTF	TGTGCCAGCAGTTACGACAGGAGCTCTGGGGCCAACGTCCTGACTTTC
TRBV18	NA	TRBJ1-1	NA	CASSPPAGRAFLDTEAFF	TGTGCCAGCTCACCACCCGCAGGGAGGGCCTTTCTGGACACTGAAGCTTTCTTT